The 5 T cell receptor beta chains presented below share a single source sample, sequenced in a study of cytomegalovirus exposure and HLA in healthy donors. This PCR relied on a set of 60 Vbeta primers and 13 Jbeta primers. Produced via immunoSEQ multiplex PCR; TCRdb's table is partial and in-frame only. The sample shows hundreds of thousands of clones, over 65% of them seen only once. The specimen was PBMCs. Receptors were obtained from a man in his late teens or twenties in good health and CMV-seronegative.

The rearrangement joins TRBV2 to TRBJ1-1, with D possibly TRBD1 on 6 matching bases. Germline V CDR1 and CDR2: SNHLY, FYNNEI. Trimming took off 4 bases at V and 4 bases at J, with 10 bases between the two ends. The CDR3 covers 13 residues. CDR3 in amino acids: CASSGDILTEAFF. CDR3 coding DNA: TGTGCCAGCAGTGGGGACATACTCACTGAAGCTTTCTTT. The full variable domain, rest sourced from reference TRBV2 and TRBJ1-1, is EPEVTQTPSHQVTQMGQEVILRCVPISNHLYFYWYRQILGQKVEFLVSFYNNEISEKSEIFDDQFSVERPDGSNFTLKIRSTKLEDSAMYFCASSGDILTEAFFGQGTRLTVV.

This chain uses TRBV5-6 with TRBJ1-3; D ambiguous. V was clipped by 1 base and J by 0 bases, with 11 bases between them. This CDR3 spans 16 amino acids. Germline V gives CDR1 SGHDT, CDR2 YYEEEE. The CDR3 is CASSLFRRISGNTIYF. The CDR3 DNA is TGTGCCAGCAGCTTGTTTCGCAGGATCTCTGGAAACACCATATATTTT.

CDR3 nucleotide sequence: TGTGCCAGCAGCTCCCGGACTAGCGGGAGTGTTGAGCAGTTCTTC. Amino acids: CASSSRTSGSVEQFF. The J gene is TRBJ2-1, the V gene TRBV11-2; 13 bases align to TRBD2. Losses at the gene ends were 4 bases for V and 9 bases for J; bases not matched to a gene: 6. CDR3 size: 15 residues. From germline, CDR1 is SGHAT and CDR2 FQNNGV.

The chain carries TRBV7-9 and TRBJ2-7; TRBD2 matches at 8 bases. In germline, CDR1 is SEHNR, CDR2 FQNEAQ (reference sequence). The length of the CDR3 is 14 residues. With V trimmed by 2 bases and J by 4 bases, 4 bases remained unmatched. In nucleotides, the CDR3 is TGTGCCAGCAGCTTAAGCGGGAGCGGGTACGAGCAGTACTTC. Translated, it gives CASSLSGSGYEQYF.

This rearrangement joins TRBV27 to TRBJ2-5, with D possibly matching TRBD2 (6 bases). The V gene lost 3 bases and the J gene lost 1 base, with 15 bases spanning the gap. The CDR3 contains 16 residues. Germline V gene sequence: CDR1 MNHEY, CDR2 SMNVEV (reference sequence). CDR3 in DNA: TGTGCCAGCAGTTTGGAGGCAGGGACTTCCCAAGAGACCCAGTACTTC. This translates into CASSLEAGTSQETQYF.